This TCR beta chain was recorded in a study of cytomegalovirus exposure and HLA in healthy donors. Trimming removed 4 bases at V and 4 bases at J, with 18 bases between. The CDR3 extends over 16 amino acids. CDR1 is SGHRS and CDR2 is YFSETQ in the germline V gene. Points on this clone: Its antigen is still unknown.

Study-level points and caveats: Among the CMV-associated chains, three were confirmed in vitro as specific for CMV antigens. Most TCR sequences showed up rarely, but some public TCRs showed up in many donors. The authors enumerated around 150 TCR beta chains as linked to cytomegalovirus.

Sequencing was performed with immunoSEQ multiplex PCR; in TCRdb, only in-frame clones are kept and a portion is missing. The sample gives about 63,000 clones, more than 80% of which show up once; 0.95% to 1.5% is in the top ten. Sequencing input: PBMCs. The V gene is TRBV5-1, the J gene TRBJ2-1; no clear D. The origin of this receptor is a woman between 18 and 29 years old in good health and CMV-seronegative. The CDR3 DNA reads TGCGCCAGCAGCGCACGTCTGAGCGCCGAGTACAATGAGCAGTTCTTC. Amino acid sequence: CASSARLSAEYNEQFF.